The T cell receptor beta chain under discussion was sequenced for a study of T cell responses to AZD1222 COVID-19 vaccine. Whole-study results and caveats: Vaccine-associated CD4 TCRs spanned spike, dominant at 160-218 and 743-854.

With 3 bases clipped from V and 7 bases from J, the junction kept 5 bases outside the gene matches. Germline values: CDR1 ENHRY, CDR2 SYGVKD. There are 14 residues in the CDR3. Of note for this clone: The antigen remains unidentified.

The table came from immunoSEQ multiplex PCR; TCRdb's copy has only in-frame clones and leaves some out. The sample carries tens of thousands of clones, roughly three quarters recorded once. The chain joins TRBV10-3 to TRBJ2-2; TRBD1 matches at 7 bases. The source of this sequence is an adult in good health. The sequences come from peripheral blood, collected on day 0 of MenACWY control vaccination. This CDR3 reads CAISEQGSSGELFF. DNA of the CDR3: TGTGCCATCAGTGAACAGGGGAGTAGCGGGGAGCTGTTTTTT.